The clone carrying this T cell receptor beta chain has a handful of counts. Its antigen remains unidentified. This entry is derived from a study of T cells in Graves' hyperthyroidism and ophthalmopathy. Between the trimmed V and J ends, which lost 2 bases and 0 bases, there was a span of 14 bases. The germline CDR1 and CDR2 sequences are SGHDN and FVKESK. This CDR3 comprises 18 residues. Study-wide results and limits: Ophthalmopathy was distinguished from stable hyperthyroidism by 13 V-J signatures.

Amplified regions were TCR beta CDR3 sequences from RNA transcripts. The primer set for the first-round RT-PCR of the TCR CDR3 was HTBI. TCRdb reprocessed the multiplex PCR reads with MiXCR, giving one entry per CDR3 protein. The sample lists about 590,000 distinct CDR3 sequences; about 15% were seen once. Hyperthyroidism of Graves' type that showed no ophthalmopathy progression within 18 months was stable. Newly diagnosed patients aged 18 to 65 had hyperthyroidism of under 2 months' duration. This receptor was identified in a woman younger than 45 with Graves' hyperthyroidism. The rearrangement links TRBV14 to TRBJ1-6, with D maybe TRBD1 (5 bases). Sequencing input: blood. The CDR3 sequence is CASSQRSGTFSYNSPLHF. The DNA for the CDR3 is TGTGCCAGCAGCCAAAGGTCCGGGACTTTCTCCTATAATTCACCCCTCCACTTT. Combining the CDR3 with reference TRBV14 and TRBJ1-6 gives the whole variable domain EAGVTQFPSHSVIEKGQTVTLRCDPISGHDNLYWYRRVMGKEIKFLLHFVKESKQDESGMPNNRFLAERTGGTYSTLKVQPAELEDSGVYFCASSQRSGTFSYNSPLHFGNGTRLTVT.